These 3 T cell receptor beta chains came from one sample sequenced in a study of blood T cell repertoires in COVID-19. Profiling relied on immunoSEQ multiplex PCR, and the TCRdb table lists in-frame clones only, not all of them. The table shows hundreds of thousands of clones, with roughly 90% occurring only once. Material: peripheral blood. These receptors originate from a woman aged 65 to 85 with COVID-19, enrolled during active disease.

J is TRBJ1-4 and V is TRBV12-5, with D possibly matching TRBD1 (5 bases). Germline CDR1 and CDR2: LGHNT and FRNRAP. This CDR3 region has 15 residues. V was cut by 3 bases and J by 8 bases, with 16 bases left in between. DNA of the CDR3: TGTGCTAGTGGTTTTCTGGGCCAGGGTCGGGAAAAACTGTTTTTT. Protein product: CASGFLGQGREKLFF.

The CDR3 region has the DNA TGTGCCTGGAGTGTAGGTGGGGGGGCCGATAAAGCTTTCTTT. Its protein product is CAWSVGGGADKAFF. This chain connects TRBV30 to TRBJ1-1, with D tentatively TRBD1 (6 bases). The V and J ends lost 0 bases and 9 bases respectively, with 17 bases between them. CDR1 and CDR2 from the germline V gene are GTSNPN and SVGIG (reference sequence). CDR3 length equals 14 residues.

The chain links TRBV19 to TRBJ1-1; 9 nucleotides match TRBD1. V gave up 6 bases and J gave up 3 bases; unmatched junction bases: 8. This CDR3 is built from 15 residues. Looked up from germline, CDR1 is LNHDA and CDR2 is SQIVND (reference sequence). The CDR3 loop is CASSDGGTGYTEAFF. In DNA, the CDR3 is TGTGCCAGTAGCGACGGCGGGACAGGGTACACTGAAGCTTTCTTT. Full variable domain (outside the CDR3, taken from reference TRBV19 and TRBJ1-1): DGGITQSPKYLFRKEGQNVTLSCEQNLNHDAMYWYRQDPGQGLRLIYYSQIVNDFQKGDIAEGYSVSREKKESFPLTVTSAQKNPTAFYLCASSDGGTGYTEAFFGQGTRLTVV.